The rows below give T cell receptor beta chains drawn from one sample of a study of identical twins. TCRdb processed the 5' RACE reads anew with MiXCR; each CDR3 protein has one entry. Altogether 540,000 or so distinct CDR3 sequences are present, 20% to 25% being singletons, with the ten largest covering approximately 0.49%. The data were also submitted as part of a second study, on yellow fever vaccine responses in identical twins.

The sample consisted of CD4+ T cells sorted from blood. The receptors here all came from a young woman in good health. The CDR3 runs from the conserved cysteine through the conserved F or W. A D gene is named only where the DNA matches it firmly. The size of a clone is reported for some rows only, either as once, few or many, or as a class for expanded clones.

abundance	len	v_gene	j_gene	d_gene	CDR3nt	CDR3aa
-	15	TRBV7-9	TRBJ2-3	-	TGTGCCAGCAGCTCCCGACTTGCGAACACAGATACGCAGTATTTT	CASSSRLANTDTQYF
-	13	TRBV5-1	TRBJ2-7	-	TGCGCCAGCAGCTTGATGGACAGCTACGAGCAGTACTTC	CASSLMDSYEQYF
few	12	TRBV20-1	TRBJ2-7	-	TGCAATTACCCGACGCCGCCGTACGAGCAGTACTTC	CNYPTPPYEQYF
few	14	TRBV29-1	TRBJ2-1	-	TGCAGCGTTGAAGCCGGCCCAATCTACAATGAGCAGTTCTTC	CSVEAGPIYNEQFF
many	15	TRBV12-3/TRBV12-4	TRBJ1-1	TRBD1	TGTGCCAGCAGTTTAGGTACAGGGGTGAACACTGAAGCTTTCTTT	CASSLGTGVNTEAFF
-	15	TRBV7-3	TRBJ2-1	TRBD2	TGTGCCAGCAGTACAACCGGGACTACGCACAATGAGCAGTTCTTC	CASSTTGTTHNEQFF
few	17	TRBV24-1	TRBJ2-1	-	TGTGCCACCAGTGAACCCATCGGGGACTCGGGCTACAATGAGCAGTTCTTC	CATSEPIGDSGYNEQFF
-	15	TRBV29-1	TRBJ2-5	TRBD2	TGCAGCGTTGCTCCTAGCGGGACTCCCCAAGAGACCCAGTACTTC	CSVAPSGTPQETQYF
few	13	TRBV6-6	TRBJ2-7	-	TGTGCCAGCACAAACAGGGAGGAGGGGTTTCCGTACTTC	CASTNREEGFPYF
-	14	TRBV28	TRBJ1-1	-	TGTGCCAGCAGTTCCGGCAGGGTGGGCACTGAAGCTTTCTTT	CASSSGRVGTEAFF
-	12	TRBV29-1	TRBJ2-5	-	TGCAGCGTTGACTGGCAGCTAGAGACCCAGTACTTC	CSVDWQLETQYF
-	14	TRBV6-1	TRBJ1-2	-	TGTGCCAGCAGTGATCAAGCCGGGGGCTATGGCTACACCTTC	CASSDQAGGYGYTF
-	15	TRBV27	TRBJ2-7	-	TGTGCCAGCAGTTTATTGGGTGTAAGCTCCTACGAGCAGTACTTC	CASSLLGVSSYEQYF
-	17	TRBV4-1	TRBJ2-3	TRBD2	TGCGCCAGCAGCCAGAGGGAGATAGCGGGGTCCACAGATACGCAGTATTTT	CASSQREIAGSTDTQYF
-	14	TRBV28	TRBJ1-2	TRBD1	TGTGCCAGCAGTACCGCCGCCGACAGGGGGGGCTACACCTTC	CASSTAADRGGYTF
few	13	TRBV6-6	TRBJ1-2	-	TGTGCCAGCAGTTACAGTAATAACTATGGCTACACCTTC	CASSYSNNYGYTF
few	11	TRBV18	TRBJ2-7	-	TGTGCCACCTCCGGCGGACTCGAGCAGTACTTC	CATSGGLEQYF
-	20	TRBV12-3/TRBV12-4	TRBJ2-3	TRBD2	TGTGCCGGCACCCTTGGTTCGGGGGGATCGAGCGGGATTAGCACAGATACGCAGTATTTT	CAGTLGSGGSSGISTDTQYF
many	12	TRBV7-2	TRBJ1-1	-	TGTGCCAGCAGCCATGGGGTTTCTGAAGCTTTCTTT	CASSHGVSEAFF
-	17	TRBV7-9	TRBJ1-1	-	TGTGCCAGCAGCTTCTTGGCAGGGCCTCCGGGGAGGACTGAAGCTTTCTTT	CASSFLAGPPGRTEAFF
-	15	TRBV9	TRBJ2-7	-	TGTGCCAGCAGCGTACATCCAACTCAGGACTACGAGCAGTACTTC	CASSVHPTQDYEQYF
few	15	TRBV10-3	TRBJ2-2	-	TGTGCCATCAGCAAAAGGACTTATACTACCGGGGAGCTGTTTTTT	CAISKRTYTTGELFF
-	14	TRBV20-1	TRBJ2-7	TRBD2	TGCAGTGCCCTATACCCCGGGACTAGCGGCGAGCAGTACTTC	CSALYPGTSGEQYF
few	13	TRBV12-3/TRBV12-4	TRBJ2-7	TRBD2	TGTGCCAGCAGTCCTGGGGAGGGCCTCGGGCAGTACTTC	CASSPGEGLGQYF
-	16	TRBV5-1	TRBJ2-1	TRBD1	TGCGCCAGCAGCCCCAAGACAGGGGGCTCCTACAATGAGCAGTTCTTC	CASSPKTGGSYNEQFF
-	12	TRBV12-3/TRBV12-4	TRBJ2-1	-	TGTGCCAGCAGTTTTCGGGCCAATGAGCAGTTCTTC	CASSFRANEQFF